This T cell receptor beta chain appears in the sequencing data of a study of T cells in Graves' hyperthyroidism and ophthalmopathy. Study background: Peripheral blood was obtained at initial diagnosis, preceding any treatment.

Lactation, pregnancy, other autoimmune disease or uncontrolled infection excluded patients. RNA transcripts yielded amplified TCR beta CDR3 regions. The TCR CDR3 first-round RT-PCR relied on the HTBI primer set. Each CDR3 protein is one row after TCRdb ran MiXCR on the multiplex PCR reads. The top ten clones hold 40% to 45% of a sample with approximately 400,000 distinct CDR3 sequences, under 20% of them seen once. The CDR3 is 15 residues long. Trimming at V came to 2 bases and at J to 5 bases, leaving 4 bases not matched to a gene. Germline values: CDR1 MGHRA, CDR2 YSYEKL. This clonotype was observed a few times.

The receptor was isolated from a man aged 18 to 29 with Graves' ophthalmopathy. Sequenced input: blood. The chain has TRBV4-1 and TRBJ1-4, with 8 bases matching TRBD1. CDR3 loop: CASSQTWTGNEKLFF. As DNA, the CDR3 is TGCGCCAGCAGCCAAACGTGGACAGGGAATGAAAAACTGTTTTTT.